This T cell receptor beta chain was profiled in a study of cytomegalovirus exposure and HLA in healthy donors. Repertoires were generated with immunoSEQ multiplex PCR, while TCRdb's copy carries only in-frame clones and drops some. The table includes more than 200,000 clones, 90% detected once. The CDR3 extends over 17 amino acids. Germline V gene lookup returns CDR1 LNHNV and CDR2 YYDKDF (reference sequence). The V end lost 2 bases, the J end lost 0 bases, and 13 bases lay between the germline ends. Details on this clone: Its antigen remains unknown.

General observations from the study: The listing of 150 to 200 TCR beta chains classed them as cytomegalovirus-associated. Subsequent analysis showed first-cohort TCR clusters tending to co-occur in 120 validation repertoires.

The source material was PBMCs. The source of this sequence is a woman aged 30 to 39 in good health and CMV-seronegative. The genes are TRBV15 and TRBJ1-4; D is uncertain. Here the CDR3 DNA reads TGTGCCACCAGCAGAATGGACGTAGTTGCAACTAATGAAAAACTGTTTTTT. It translates to CATSRMDVVATNEKLFF. Full variable domain (outside the CDR3, taken from reference TRBV15 and TRBJ1-4): DAMVIQNPRYQVTQFGKPVTLSCSQTLNHNVMYWYQQKSSQAPKLLFHYYDKDFNNEADTPDNFQSRRPNTSFCFLDIRSPGLGDTAMYLCATSRMDVVATNEKLFFGSGTQLSVL.